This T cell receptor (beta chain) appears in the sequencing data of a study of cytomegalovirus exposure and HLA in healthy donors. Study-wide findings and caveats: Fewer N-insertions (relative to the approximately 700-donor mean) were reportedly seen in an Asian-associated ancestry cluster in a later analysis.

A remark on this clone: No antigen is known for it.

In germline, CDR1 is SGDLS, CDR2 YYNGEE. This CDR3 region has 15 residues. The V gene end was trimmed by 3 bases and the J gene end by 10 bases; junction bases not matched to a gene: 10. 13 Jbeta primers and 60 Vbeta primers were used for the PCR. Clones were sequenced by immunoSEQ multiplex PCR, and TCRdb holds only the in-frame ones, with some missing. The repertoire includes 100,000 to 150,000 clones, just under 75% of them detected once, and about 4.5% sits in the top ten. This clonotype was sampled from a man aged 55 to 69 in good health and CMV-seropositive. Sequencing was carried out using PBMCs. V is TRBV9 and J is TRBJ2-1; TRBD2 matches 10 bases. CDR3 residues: CASSGLSGGPSEQFF. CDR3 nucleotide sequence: TGTGCCAGCAGCGGACTTAGCGGGGGGCCATCAGAGCAGTTCTTC.